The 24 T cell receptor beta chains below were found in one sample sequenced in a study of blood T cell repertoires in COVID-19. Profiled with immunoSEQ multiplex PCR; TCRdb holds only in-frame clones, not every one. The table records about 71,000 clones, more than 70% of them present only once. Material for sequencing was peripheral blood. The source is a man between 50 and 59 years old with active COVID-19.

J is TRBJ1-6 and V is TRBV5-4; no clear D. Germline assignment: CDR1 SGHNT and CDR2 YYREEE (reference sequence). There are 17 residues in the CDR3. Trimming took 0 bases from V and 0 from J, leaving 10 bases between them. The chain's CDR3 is CASSLGLGSSYNSPLHF. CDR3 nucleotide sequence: TGTGCCAGCAGCTTGGGTCTAGGGAGCTCCTATAATTCACCCCTCCACTTT. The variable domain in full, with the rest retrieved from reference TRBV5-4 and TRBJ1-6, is ETGVTQSPTHLIKTRGQQVTLRCSSQSGHNTVSWYQQALGQGPQFIFQYYREEENGRGNFPPRFSGLQFPNYSSELNVNALELDDSALYLCASSLGLGSSYNSPLHFGNGTRLTVT.

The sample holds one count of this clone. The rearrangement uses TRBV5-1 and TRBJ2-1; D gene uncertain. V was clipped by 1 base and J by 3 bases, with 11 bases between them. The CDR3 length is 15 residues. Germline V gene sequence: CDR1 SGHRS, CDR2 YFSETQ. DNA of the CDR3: TGCGCCAGCAGCTTGTTCCTCCGCTACTACAATGAGCAGTTCTTC. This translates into CASSLFLRYYNEQFF.

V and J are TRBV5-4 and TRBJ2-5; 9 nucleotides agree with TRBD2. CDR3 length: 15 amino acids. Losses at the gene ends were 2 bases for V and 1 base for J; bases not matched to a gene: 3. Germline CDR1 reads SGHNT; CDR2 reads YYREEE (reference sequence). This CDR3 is CASSFTAGGQETQYF. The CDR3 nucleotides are TGTGCCAGCAGCTTCACAGCGGGGGGCCAAGAGACCCAGTACTTC. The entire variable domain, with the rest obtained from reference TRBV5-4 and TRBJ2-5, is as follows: ETGVTQSPTHLIKTRGQQVTLRCSSQSGHNTVSWYQQALGQGPQFIFQYYREEENGRGNFPPRFSGLQFPNYSSELNVNALELDDSALYLCASSFTAGGQETQYFGPGTRLLVL.

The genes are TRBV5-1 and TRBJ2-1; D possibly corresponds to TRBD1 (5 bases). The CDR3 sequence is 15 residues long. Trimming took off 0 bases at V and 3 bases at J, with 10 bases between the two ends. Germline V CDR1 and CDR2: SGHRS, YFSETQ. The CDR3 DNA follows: TGCGCCAGCAGCTTGGCCGAAGGACACTACAATGAGCAGTTCTTC. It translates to CASSLAEGHYNEQFF.

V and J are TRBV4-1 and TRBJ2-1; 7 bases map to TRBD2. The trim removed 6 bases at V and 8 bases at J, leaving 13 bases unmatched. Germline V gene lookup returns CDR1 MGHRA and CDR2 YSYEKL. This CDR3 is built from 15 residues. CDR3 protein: CASSPHGLVIDEQFF. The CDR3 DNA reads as TGCGCCAGCAGTCCACATGGACTAGTCATCGATGAGCAGTTCTTC.

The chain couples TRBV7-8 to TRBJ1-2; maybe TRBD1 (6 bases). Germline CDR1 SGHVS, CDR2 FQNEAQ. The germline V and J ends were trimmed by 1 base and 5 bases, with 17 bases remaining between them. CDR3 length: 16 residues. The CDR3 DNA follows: TGTGCCAGCAGCTTAGATTCGCCAGGGGCCTCATATGGCTACACCTTC. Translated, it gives CASSLDSPGASYGYTF.

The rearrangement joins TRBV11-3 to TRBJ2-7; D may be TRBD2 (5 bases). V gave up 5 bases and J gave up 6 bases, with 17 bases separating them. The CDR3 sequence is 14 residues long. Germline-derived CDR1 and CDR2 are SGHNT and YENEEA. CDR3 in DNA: TGTGCCAGCAGCCACAGCGGAGGAATGGGCGAGCAGTACGTC. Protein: CASSHSGGMGEQYV.

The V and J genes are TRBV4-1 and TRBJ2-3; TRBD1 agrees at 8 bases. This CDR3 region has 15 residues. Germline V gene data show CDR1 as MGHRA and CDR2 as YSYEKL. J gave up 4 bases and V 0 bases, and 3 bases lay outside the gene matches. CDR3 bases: TGCGCCAGCAGCCAAGATAGGACAGGGTCAGATACGCAGTATTTT. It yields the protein CASSQDRTGSDTQYF.

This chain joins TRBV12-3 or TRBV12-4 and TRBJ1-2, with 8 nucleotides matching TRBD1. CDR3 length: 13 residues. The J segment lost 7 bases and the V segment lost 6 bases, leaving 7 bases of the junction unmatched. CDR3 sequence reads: CASRDREQGGYTF. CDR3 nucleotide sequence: TGTGCCAGCAGGGACAGGGAACAGGGTGGCTACACCTTC.

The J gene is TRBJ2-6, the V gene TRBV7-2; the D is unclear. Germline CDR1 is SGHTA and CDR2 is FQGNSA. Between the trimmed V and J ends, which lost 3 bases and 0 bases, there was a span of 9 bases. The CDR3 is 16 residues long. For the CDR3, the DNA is TGTGCCAGCAGCTTCAGAGGCGGCTCTGGGGCCAACGTCCTGACTTTC. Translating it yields CASSFRGGSGANVLTF.

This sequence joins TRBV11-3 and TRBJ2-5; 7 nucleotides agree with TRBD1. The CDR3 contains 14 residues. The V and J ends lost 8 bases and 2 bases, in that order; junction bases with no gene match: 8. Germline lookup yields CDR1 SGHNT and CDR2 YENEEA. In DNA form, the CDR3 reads TGTGCCAGCCTTATGACAGGGCTTCAAGAGACCCAGTACTTC. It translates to CASLMTGLQETQYF.

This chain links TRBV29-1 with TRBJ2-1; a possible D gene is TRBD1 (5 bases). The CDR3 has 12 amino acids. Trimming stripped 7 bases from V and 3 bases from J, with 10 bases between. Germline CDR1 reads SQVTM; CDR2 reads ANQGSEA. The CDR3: CSGKDNYNEQFF. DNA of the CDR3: TGCAGCGGAAAGGACAACTACAATGAGCAGTTCTTC.

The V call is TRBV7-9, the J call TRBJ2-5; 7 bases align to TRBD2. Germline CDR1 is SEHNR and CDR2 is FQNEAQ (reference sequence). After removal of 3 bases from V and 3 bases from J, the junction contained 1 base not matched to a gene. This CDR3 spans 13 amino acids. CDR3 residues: CASSFAGEETQYF. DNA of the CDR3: TGTGCCAGCAGCTTTGCGGGGGAAGAGACCCAGTACTTC.

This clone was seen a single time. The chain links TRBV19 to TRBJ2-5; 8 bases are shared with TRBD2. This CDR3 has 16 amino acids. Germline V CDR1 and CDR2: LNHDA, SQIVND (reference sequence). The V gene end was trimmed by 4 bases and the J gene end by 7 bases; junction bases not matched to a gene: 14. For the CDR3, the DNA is TGTGCCAGTAGTACCCCCCCCGGGAGGGCCCGCGGGACCCAGTACTTC. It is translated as CASSTPPGRARGTQYF.

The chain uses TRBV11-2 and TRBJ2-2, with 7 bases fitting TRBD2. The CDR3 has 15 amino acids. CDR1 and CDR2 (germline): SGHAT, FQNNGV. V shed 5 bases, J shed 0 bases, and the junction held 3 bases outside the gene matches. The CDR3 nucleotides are TGTGCCAGCAGCCGCGGGAGTCCGAACACCGGGGAGCTGTTTTTT. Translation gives CASSRGSPNTGELFF.

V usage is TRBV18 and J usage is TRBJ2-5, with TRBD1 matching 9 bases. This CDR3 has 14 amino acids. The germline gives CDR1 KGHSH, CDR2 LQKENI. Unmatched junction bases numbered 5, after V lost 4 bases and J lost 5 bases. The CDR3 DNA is TGTGCCAGCTCACAGACAGGGGGGAAGGAGACCCAGTACTTC. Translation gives CASSQTGGKETQYF.

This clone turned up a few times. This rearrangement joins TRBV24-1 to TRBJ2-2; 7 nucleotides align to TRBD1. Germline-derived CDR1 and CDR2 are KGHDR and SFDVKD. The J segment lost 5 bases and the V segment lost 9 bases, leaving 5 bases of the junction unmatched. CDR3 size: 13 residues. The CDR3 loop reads CATSTGVTGELFF. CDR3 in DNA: TGTGCCACCTCCACAGGGGTAACCGGGGAGCTGTTTTTT.

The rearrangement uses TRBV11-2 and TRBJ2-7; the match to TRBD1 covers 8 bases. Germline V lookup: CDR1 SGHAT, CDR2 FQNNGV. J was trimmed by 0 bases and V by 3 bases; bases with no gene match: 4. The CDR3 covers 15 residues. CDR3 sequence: CASSFDRGGSYEQYV. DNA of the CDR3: TGTGCCAGCAGCTTCGACAGGGGAGGCTCCTACGAGCAGTACGTC.

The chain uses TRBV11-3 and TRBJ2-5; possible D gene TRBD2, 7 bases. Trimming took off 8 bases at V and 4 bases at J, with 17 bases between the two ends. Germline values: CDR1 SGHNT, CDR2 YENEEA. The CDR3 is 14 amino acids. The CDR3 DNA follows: TGTGCCAGCGCAGCGGCGGGGGCCCCAGAGACCCAGTACTTC. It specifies CASAAAGAPETQYF.

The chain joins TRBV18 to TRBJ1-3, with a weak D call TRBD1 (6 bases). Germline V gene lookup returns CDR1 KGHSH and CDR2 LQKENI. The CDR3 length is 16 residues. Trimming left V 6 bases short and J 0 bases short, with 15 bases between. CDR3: CASSNAYRASGNTIYF. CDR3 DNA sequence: TGTGCCAGCTCCAACGCCTACAGGGCCTCTGGAAACACCATATATTTT.

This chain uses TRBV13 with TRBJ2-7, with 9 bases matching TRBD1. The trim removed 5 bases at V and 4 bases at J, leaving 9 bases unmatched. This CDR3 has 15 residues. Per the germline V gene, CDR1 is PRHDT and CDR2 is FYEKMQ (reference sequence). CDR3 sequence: CASSLITGTGYEQYF. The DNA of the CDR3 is TGTGCCAGCAGCCTAATCACTGGGACAGGGTACGAGCAGTACTTC.

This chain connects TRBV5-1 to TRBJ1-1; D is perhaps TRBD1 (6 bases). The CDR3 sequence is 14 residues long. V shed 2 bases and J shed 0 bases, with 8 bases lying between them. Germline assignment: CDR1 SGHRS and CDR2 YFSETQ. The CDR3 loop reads CASSFGDMNTEAFF. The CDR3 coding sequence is TGCGCCAGCAGCTTTGGGGACATGAACACTGAAGCTTTCTTT.

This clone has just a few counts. The CDR3 sequence is CASSSTGGRNSPLHF. The CDR3, as DNA: TGTGCCAGCAGCTCTACAGGGGGCCGTAATTCACCCCTCCACTTT. This chain uses TRBV7-3 with TRBJ1-6; 9 nucleotides match TRBD1. The length of the CDR3 is 15 residues. Per the germline V gene, CDR1 is SGHTA and CDR2 is FQGTGA. V shed 4 bases, J shed 6 bases, and the junction held 4 bases outside the gene matches.

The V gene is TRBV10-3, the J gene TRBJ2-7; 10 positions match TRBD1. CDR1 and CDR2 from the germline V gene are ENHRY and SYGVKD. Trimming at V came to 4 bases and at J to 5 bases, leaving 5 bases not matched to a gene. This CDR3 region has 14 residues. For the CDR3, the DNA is TGTGCCATCAGTGCTCGACAGGGGGCCCACGAGCAGTACTTC. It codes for CAISARQGAHEQYF.